This TCR beta chain was sequenced for a study of shared clonotypes between healthy human individuals (dated by TCRdb to between 2020 and 2021). Background for the entire study: A couple of women and a few men aged 18 to 49 years were included in the cohort. For each donor, CD4 naive and CD4 memory were each given three plates, CD8 naive was given two plates, and CD8 memory was given one plate. To estimate repertoire size and how much clonotypes are shared between individuals, the study performed deep sequencing of blood TCR repertoires from about 5 healthy adults. To increase sequencing depth and limit assay-specific biases, TCR repertoire library preparation and sequencing were carried out by different laboratories using diverse techniques. Per donor, leukapheresis produced somewhere between about 0.8 and 9 billion PBMCs. The research as a whole found: Compared with non-shared clonotypes, clonotypes shared by all four sorted-subset donors had higher generation probabilities. Because the study included only a small number of donors, the genetic and exposure-history diversity represented was limited. Sampling was restricted to blood, and TCR repertoires in tissues likely differ from the TCR repertoires found in blood. Rarefaction of sorted-subset datasets indicated incomplete sequencing despite the large sequencing depth. Pairwise subsampling led to the expectation that sequencing depth would affect the degree of clonotype sharing among donors. About 5% of naive CD4, 3.5% of naive CD8, approximately 2.2% of memory CD4, and about 0.4% of memory CD8 clonotypes were shared across several donors. Larger estimated clonotype richness was generally found for naive subsets than for memory subsets.

For CDR1 and CDR2, the germline V gene (reference sequence) lists MNHEY and SMNVEV. V and J are truncated by 3 bases and 13 bases respectively, leaving an intervening sequence of 16 bases. From cysteine to phenylalanine, the CDR3 is 14 amino acids long. Only the CDR3 portion is preserved as DNA: 42 bases, with reading frame beginning at the first base. Using the deep immunoSEQ assay, TCR CDR3 regions were amplified from genomic DNA by multiplex PCR. Genomic DNA extracted from each cell subset was distributed evenly over all wells of several immunoSEQ 96-well plates, and each plate served as one replicate. For sorted subsets, each replicate PCR was loaded with approximately 200 ng genomic DNA, equivalent to 25,000 to 35,000 T cell genomes. Purified libraries were quantified with a Qubit 3.0 fluorometer, sized on a Bioanalyzer 2100, and re-quantified with the KAPA Library Quantification kit. Every immunoSEQ 96-well plate was sequenced on a separate single-read 150-cycle Illumina NextSeq 550 flow cell. Concerning the study's data processing: The immunoSEQ output contained only junctional sequences without quality scores, so filtering could not match that applied to full-length reads. Sequences were annotated with PyIR, a Python wrapper for IgBLAST v1.9, using IMGT germline references to assign V/J genes and CDR3. Reads were filtered out if the reads had weak V/J assignments (E-value above 1e-6), no CDR3, stop codons, out-of-frame junctions, or ambiguous translated residues. V3J clonotypes were defined as sequences sharing an identical inferred V gene, J gene, and CDR3 amino acid sequence. Percentage overlap between repertoires was computed as shared unique clonotypes divided by the size of the smaller repertoire. Repertoire richness was assessed with RTK rarefaction, the Chao1 estimator, and Recon v2.1 estimates of unobserved clonotypes. Generation probabilities for all TCRbeta clonotypes obtained by the gDNA method from four donors were computed using OLGA. TCRdb retrieved this table from immuneACCESS and kept in-frame rearrangements only. Not all clones are present; in checked studies, unresolved V genes account for under half, and no reason is known for the remainder. That table furnishes V, J and clone size, whereas the DNA furnished D and trimming. This sample lists roughly 2,000,000 clones; about 95% were detected once. 0.95% to 1.5% of the sample is held by the ten biggest clonotypes.

As to this clone: Its binding antigen is unknown. No qualities accompany the bases; no much larger clone lies one base away.

CD8 naive samples were obtained by positive selection for CCR7 among CD45RO-negative cells, yielding a CD45RA+CCR7+ population from which TemRA cells were excluded. Donors were healthy HIV-negative adults with no recently reported acute infections or vaccinations. All donors were Caucasian adults living in Nashville, Tennessee, USA. Blood was collected by leukapheresis, and PBMCs were isolated by Ficoll-Histopaque density gradient centrifugation and then cryopreserved in liquid nitrogen vapor phase. Purity and quantity of every magnetically sorted T cell population were checked by analytical flow cytometry. Genomic DNA was isolated from each sorted fraction and quantified by UV absorbance on a Nanodrop 2000c.

This receptor was identified in a man aged 18 to 29 in good health. The rearranged chain carries TRBV27 and TRBJ1-6; the D region possibly corresponds to TRBD1 (6 bases align). Material: naive CD8+ T cells sorted from blood. Interpreted using the paper, the cell subset or site label stands for: CD45RA+CCR7+. Here the CDR3 is given as CASSFGGGVNPLHF. Here is the DNA: TGTGCCAGCAGTTTTGGGGGGGGCGTCAACCCCCTCCACTTT.